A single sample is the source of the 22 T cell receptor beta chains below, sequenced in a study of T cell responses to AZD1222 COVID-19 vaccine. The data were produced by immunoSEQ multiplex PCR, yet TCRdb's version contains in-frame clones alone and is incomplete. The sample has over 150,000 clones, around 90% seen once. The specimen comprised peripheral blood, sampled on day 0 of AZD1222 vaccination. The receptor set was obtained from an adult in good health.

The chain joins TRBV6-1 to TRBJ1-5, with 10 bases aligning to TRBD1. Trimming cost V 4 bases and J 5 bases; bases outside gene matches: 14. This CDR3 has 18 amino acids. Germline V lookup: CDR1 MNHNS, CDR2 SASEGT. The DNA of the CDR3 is TGTGCCAGCAGTGCCACATCGTCGGGACAGGGGACTTATCAGCCCCAGCATTTT. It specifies CASSATSSGQGTYQPQHF.

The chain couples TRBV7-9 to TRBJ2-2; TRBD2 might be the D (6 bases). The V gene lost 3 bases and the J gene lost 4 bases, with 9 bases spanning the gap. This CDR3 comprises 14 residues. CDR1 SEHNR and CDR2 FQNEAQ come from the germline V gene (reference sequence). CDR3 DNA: TGTGCCAGCAGCTTGTCCGGGGGCACCGGGGAGCTGTTTTTT. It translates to CASSLSGGTGELFF.

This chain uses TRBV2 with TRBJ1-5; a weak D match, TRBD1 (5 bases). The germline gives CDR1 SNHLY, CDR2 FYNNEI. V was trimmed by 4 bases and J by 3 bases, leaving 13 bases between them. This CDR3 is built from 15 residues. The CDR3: CASSVSRGFNQPQHF. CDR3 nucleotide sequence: TGTGCCAGCAGTGTAAGTCGGGGGTTCAATCAGCCCCAGCATTTT.

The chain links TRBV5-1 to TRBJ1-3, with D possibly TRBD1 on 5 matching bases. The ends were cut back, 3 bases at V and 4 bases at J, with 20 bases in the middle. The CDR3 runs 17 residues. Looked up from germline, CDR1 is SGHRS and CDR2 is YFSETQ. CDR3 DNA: TGCGCCAGCAGCTCCCACGTCGAAAGGGGCCCGGGAAACACCATATATTTT. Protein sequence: CASSSHVERGPGNTIYF.

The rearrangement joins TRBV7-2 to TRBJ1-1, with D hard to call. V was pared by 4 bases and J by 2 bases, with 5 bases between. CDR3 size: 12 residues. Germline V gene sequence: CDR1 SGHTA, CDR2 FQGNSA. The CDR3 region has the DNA TGTGCCAGCAGCTATCGAAACACTGAAGCTTTCTTT. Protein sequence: CASSYRNTEAFF.

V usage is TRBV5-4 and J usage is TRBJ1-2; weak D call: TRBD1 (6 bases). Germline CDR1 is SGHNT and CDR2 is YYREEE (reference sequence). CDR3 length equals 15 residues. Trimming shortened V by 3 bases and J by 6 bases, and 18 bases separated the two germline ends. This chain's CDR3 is CASSWGGGRRDGYTF. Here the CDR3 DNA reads TGTGCCAGCAGCTGGGGTGGGGGGCGCAGGGATGGCTACACCTTC.

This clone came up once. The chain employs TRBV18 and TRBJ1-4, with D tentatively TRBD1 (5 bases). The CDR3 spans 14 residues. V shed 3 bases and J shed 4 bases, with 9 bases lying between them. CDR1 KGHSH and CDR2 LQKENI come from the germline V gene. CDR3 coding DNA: TGTGCCAGCTCACCGGGGGGGAATAATGAAAAACTGTTTTTT. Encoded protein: CASSPGGNNEKLFF.

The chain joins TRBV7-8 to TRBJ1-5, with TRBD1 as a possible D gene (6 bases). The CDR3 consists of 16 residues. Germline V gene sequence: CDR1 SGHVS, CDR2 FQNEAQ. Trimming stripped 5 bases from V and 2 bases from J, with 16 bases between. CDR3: CASSPGQTRGNQPQHF. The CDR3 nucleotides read TGTGCCAGCAGCCCAGGACAGACGAGGGGCAATCAGCCCCAGCATTTT.

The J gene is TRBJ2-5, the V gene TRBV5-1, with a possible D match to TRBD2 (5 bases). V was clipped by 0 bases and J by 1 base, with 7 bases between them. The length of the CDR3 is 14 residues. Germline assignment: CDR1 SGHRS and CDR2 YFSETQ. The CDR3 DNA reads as TGCGCCAGCAGCTTGGAGGGAGCCCAAGAGACCCAGTACTTC. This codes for CASSLEGAQETQYF.

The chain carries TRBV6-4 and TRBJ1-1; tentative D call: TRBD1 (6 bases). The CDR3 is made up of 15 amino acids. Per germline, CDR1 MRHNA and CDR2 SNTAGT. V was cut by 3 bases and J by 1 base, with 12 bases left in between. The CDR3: CASSESDRRNTEAFF. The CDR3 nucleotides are TGTGCCAGCAGTGAATCCGACAGGAGGAACACTGAAGCTTTCTTT.

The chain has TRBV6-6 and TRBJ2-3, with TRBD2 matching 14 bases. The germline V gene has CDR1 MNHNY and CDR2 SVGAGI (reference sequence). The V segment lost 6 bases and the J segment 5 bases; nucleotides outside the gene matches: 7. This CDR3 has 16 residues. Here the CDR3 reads CASSGTSGSSLDTQYF. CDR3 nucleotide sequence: TGTGCCAGCAGCGGGACTAGCGGGAGTAGTTTAGATACGCAGTATTTT.

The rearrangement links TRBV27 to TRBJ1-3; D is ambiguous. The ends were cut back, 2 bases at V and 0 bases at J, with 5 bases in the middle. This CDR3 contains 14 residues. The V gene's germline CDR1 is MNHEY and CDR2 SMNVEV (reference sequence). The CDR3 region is CASSLGHSGNTIYF. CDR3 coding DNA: TGTGCCAGCAGTTTAGGGCACTCTGGAAACACCATATATTTT.

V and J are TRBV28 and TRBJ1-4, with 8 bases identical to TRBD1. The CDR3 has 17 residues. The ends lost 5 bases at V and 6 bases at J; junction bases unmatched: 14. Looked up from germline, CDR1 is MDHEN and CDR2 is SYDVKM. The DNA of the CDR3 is TGTGCCAGCAGTCCATACCTTAGGCAGGGGGCTGATGAAAAACTGTTTTTT. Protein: CASSPYLRQGADEKLFF.

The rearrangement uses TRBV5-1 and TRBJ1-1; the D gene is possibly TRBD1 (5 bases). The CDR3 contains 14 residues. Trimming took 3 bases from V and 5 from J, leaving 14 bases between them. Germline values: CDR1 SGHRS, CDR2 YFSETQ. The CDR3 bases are TGCGCCAGCAGCTGGGGTGGGGCAGGGACTGAAGCTTTCTTT. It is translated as CASSWGGAGTEAFF.

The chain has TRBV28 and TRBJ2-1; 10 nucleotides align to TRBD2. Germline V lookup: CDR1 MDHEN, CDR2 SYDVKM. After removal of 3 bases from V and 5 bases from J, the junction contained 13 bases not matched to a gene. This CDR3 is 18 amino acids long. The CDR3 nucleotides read TGTGCCAGCAGTTTTCTTTACTTTAGCGGGAGGTCTGACAATGAGCAGTTCTTC. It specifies CASSFLYFSGRSDNEQFF.

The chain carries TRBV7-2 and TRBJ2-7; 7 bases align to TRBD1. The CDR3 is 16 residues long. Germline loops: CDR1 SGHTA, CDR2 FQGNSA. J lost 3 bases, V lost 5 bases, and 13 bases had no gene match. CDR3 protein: CASSPRSDRVSYEQYF. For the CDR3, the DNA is TGTGCCAGCAGCCCTCGCTCAGACAGGGTTAGCTACGAGCAGTACTTC.

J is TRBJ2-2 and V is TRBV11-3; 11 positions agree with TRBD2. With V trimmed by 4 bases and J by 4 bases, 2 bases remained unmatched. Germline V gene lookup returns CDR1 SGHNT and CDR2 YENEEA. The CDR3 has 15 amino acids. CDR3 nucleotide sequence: TGTGCCAGCAGCTCCGGACTAGCGGGCACCGGGGAGCTGTTTTTT. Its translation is CASSSGLAGTGELFF.

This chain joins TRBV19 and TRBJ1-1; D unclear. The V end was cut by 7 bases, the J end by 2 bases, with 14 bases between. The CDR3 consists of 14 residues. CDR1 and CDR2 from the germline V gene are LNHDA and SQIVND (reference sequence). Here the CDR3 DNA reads TGTGCCAGTACAATGACCTGGGCAAACACTGAAGCTTTCTTT. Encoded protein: CASTMTWANTEAFF.

The CDR3 sequence is CASRAEKLFF. CDR3 nucleotides: TGTGCCAGCAGGGCTGAAAAACTGTTTTTT. The V gene is TRBV12-3 or TRBV12-4, the J gene TRBJ1-4; D gene uncertain. Trimming shortened V by 6 bases and J by 7 bases, and 3 bases separated the two germline ends. This CDR3 comprises 10 residues.

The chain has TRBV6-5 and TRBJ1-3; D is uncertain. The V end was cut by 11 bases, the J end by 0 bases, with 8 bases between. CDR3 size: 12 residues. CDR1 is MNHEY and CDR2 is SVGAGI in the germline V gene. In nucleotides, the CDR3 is TGTGCCTCGGTTTTCTCTGGAAACACCATATATTTT. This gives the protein CASVFSGNTIYF.

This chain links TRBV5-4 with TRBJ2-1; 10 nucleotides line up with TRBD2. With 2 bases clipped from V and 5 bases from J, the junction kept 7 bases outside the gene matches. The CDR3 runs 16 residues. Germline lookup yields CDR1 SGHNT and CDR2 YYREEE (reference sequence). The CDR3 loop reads CASSLGAGGPHNEQFF. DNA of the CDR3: TGTGCCAGCAGCTTAGGAGCGGGAGGGCCGCACAATGAGCAGTTCTTC.

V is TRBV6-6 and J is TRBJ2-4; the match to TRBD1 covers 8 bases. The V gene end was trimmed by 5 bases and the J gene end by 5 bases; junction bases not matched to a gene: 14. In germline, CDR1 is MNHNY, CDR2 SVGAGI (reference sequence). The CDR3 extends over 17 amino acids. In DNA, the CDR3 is TGTGCCAGCAGTCGCCCGACAGGGGATAGACGGGAAAACATTCAGTACTTC. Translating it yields CASSRPTGDRRENIQYF.